This entry features one T cell receptor (beta chain) sequence. The antigen this receptor binds is unknown. No much larger clonotype is one base removed from it; base qualities were not supplied. The trial excluded patients who had a history of autoimmune disease or who were on systemic immunosuppression. In every dose cohort, peripheral blood was drawn for TCR sequencing at baseline, cycle 4 day 1, and cycle 7 day 1. Samples came from an open-label, multicenter, first-in-human phase I dose-escalation trial of ivuxolimab. Adults with locally advanced or metastatic head and neck squamous cell, hepatocellular, melanoma or renal cell carcinoma were enrolled in the trial. Before TCR sequencing, CD4+ T cells and CD8+ T cells were sorted from peripheral blood as separate populations. To sequence the TCRbeta CDR3 region, genomic DNA was isolated from the sorted cells. The immunoSEQ Assay was used to sequence the TCRbeta CDR3 regions. This is the immuneACCESS table as TCRdb keeps it, with only in-frame sequences that have V and J called. A part of the clones is gone; compared with another copy, unresolved V genes explain less than half, and the rest is unexplained. This sample gives about 49,000 clones in total; roughly 85% of them show up just once. In total, the top ten clones hold roughly 20% of the sample.

This entry comes from a study of OX40 agonist ivuxolimab in advanced cancers. Background on the whole study: Ivuxolimab was an agonistic, fully human IgG2 monoclonal antibody directed against OX40 (CD134), a costimulatory receptor. Patients were allowed to have had prior anti-PD-1, anti-PD-L1 or anti-CTLA-4 therapy, and 40% of the dose-escalation patients had previously received checkpoint inhibitors. Partial responses occurred in three dose-escalation patients, of whom one had hepatocellular carcinoma and two had cutaneous melanoma. The monotherapy dose-escalation portion (N ≈ 50 patients) of the phase I ivuxolimab trial is reported in the paper. Intravenous ivuxolimab was administered to patients every 2 weeks at six dose levels: 0.01, 0.1, 0.3, 1.5, 3 and 10 mg/kg. A male proportion of almost 85% and a mean age of 60 years, ranging from about 20 to 85, were recorded for the dose-escalation cohort. Peripheral TCRbeta sequencing was intended to test whether TCR sequence diversity was altered and clonal T-cell expansion was caused by ivuxolimab. Among the approximately 50 dose-escalation patients, some 19 had hepatocellular carcinoma, approximately 15 melanoma, 9 renal cell carcinoma and 9 head and neck cancer.

Broader findings and caveats from the paper: At doses of 0.1 to 3.0 mg/kg, clonal expansion of both CD4+ and CD8+ blood T cells was observed from baseline to week 6. Low levels of normalized T-cell clonal expansion were also seen in some patients who did not respond. The antigen specificity of the clonally expanded peripheral T cells was not determined. After ivuxolimab, CD8+ T cells had more expanded clones than CD4+ T cells on average. In the 0.1-3.0 mg/kg groups, partial responders were among the patients with the lowest normalized peripheral clonal expansion, particularly in CD8+ T cells.

V loses 3 bases at its end and J loses 3 bases; junction bases beyond the gene matches: 3. Its CDR3 holds 15 amino acids, cysteine through phenylalanine. Solely the CDR3 DNA is kept, with 45 bases framed from the first base. In the germline V gene, CDR1 corresponds to MDHEN and CDR2 to SYDVKM. Sequencing was performed on CD4+ or CD8+ T cells sorted from blood, taken in a trial of the OX40 agonist ivuxolimab. This receptor was taken from an adult with an advanced solid tumor such as melanoma, head and neck, liver or kidney cancer. The chain was built from TRBV28 and TRBJ2-7; 12 nucleotides in the junction match TRBD1. The DNA is as follows: TGTGCCAGCAGTTTCAGGGACAGGGGGCTCTACGAGCAGTACTTC. This sequence encodes CASSFRDRGLYEQYF.